This note documents a single T cell receptor beta chain sequence. As yet, its antigen is unknown. These data come from a study of PD-1 blockade in classical Hodgkin lymphoma. General observations from the study: Whoever responded completely had baseline diversity much like that seen in newly diagnosed patients.

The CDR3 is 16 residues long. Trimming removed 6 bases from V and 0 bases from J; junction bases left unmatched: 5. CDR1 is ENHRY, CDR2 SYGVKD, per germline. Each patient relapsed following autologous stem cell transplantation, and prior brentuximab vedotin exposure differed. Profiling relied on immunoSEQ multiplex PCR, and the TCRdb table lists in-frame clones only, not all of them. Here the sample spans around 26,000 clones, more than 75% being singletons. The specimen comprised peripheral blood mononuclear cells (PBMCs), sampled before the second cycle of nivolumab. This clonotype originated in a human donor with classical Hodgkin lymphoma. V usage is TRBV10-3 and J usage is TRBJ1-3, with 10 nucleotides matching TRBD1. CDR3 region: CAIRGTGESSGNTIYF. DNA for the CDR3: TGTGCCATCAGGGGGACAGGGGAAAGCTCTGGAAACACCATATATTTT.